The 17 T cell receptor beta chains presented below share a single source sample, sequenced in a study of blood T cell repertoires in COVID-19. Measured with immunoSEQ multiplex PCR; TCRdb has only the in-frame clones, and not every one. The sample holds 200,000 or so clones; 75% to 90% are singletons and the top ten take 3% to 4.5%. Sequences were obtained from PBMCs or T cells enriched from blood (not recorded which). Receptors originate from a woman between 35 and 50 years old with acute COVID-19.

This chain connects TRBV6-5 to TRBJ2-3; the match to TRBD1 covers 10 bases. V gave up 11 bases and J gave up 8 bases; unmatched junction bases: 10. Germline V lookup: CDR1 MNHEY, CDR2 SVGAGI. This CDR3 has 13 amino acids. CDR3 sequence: CAGRTGGEGTQYF. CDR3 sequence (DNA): TGTGCCGGCCGGACAGGGGGGGAGGGTACGCAGTATTTT.

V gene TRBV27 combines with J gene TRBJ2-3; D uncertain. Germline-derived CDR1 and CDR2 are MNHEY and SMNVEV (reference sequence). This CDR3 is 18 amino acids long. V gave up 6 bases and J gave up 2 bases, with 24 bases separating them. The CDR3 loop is CASRIQRHLKNDTDTQYF. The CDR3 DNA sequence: TGTGCCAGCAGGATCCAGAGACACCTAAAAAACGACACAGATACGCAGTATTTT.

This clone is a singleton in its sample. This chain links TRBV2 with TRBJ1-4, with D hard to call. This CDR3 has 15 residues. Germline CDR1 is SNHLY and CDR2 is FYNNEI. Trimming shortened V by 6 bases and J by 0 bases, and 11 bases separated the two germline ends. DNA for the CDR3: TGTGCCAGCAGAAGTTGGGGAGCAACTAATGAAAAACTGTTTTTT. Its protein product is CASRSWGATNEKLFF.

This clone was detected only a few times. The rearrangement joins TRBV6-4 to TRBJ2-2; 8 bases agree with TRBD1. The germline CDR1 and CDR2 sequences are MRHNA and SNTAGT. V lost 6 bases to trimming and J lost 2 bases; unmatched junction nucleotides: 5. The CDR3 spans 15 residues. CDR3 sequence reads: CASSPGQDNTGELFF. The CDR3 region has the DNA TGTGCCAGCAGCCCGGGACAGGACAACACCGGGGAGCTGTTTTTT.

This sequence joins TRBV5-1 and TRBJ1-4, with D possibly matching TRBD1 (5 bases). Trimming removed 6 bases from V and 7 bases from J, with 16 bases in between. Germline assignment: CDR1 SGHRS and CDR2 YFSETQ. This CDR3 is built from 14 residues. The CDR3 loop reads CASTVGDYSEKLFF. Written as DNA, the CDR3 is TGCGCCAGCACCGTCGGGGACTATAGTGAAAAACTGTTTTTT.

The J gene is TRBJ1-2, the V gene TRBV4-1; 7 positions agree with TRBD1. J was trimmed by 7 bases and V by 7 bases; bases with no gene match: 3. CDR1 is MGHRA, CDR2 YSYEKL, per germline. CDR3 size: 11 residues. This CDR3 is CASTGGIGYTF. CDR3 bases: TGCGCCAGCACAGGGGGAATTGGCTACACCTTC.

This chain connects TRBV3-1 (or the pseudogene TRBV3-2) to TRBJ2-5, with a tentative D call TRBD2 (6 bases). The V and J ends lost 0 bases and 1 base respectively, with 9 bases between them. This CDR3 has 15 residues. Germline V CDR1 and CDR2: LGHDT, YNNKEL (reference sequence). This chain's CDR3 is CASSQEAGPQETQYF. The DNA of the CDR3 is TGTGCCAGCAGCCAAGAGGCGGGACCCCAAGAGACCCAGTACTTC.

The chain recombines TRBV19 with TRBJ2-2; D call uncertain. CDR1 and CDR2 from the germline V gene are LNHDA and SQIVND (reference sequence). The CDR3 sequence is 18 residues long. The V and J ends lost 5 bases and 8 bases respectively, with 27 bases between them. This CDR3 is CASSPRGRLVDGSGELFF. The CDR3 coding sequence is TGTGCCAGTAGTCCCCGTGGCCGACTCGTAGACGGTTCTGGGGAGCTGTTTTTT.

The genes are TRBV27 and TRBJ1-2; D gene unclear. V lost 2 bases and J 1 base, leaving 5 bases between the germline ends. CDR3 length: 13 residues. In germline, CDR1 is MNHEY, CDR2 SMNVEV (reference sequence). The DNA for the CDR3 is TGTGCCAGCAGTTTACGGGTTAACTATGGCTACACCTTC. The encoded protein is CASSLRVNYGYTF.

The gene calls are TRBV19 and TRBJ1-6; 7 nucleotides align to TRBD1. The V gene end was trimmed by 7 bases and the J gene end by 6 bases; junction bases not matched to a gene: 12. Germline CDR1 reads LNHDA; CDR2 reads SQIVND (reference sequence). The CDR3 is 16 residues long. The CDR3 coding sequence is TGTGCCAGTACCCCAAGTTGGGGACAGCGTAATTCACCCCTCCACTTT. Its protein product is CASTPSWGQRNSPLHF.

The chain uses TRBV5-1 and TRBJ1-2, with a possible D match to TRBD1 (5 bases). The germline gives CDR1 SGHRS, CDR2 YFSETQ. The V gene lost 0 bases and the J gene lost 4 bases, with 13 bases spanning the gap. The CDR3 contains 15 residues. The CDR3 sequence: CASSLDGQGLYGYTF. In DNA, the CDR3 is TGCGCCAGCAGCTTGGACGGCCAGGGCCTCTATGGCTACACCTTC.

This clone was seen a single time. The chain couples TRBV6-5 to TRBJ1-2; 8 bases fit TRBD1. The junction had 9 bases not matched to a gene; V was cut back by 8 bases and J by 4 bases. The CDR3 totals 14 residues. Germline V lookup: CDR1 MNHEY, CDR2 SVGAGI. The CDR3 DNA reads TGTGCCAGCGTTATCGACAGGGGTATCTATGGCTACACCTTC. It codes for CASVIDRGIYGYTF.

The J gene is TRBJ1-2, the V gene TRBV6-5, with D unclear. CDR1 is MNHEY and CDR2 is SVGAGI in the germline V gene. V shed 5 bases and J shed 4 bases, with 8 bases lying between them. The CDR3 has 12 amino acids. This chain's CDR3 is CASSPGSYGYTF. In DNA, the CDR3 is TGTGCCAGCAGTCCGGGGAGCTATGGCTACACCTTC.

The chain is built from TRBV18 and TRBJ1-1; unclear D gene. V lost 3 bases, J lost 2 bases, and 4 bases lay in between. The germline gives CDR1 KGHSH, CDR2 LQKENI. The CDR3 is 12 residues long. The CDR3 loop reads CASSPFNTEAFF. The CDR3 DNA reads TGTGCCAGCTCACCCTTTAACACTGAAGCTTTCTTT.

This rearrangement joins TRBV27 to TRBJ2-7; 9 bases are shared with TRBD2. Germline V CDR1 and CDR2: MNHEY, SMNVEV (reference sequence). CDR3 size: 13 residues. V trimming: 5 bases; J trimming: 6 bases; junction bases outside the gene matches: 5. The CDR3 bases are TGTGCCAGCAGTCGCGGGGGGGCGAGCGAGCAGTACGTC. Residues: CASSRGGASEQYV.

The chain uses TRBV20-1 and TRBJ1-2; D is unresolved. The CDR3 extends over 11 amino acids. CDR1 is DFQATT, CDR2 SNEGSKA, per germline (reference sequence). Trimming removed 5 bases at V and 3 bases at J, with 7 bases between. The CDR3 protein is CSAPIDYGYTF. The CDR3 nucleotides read TGCAGTGCTCCCATTGACTATGGCTACACCTTC.

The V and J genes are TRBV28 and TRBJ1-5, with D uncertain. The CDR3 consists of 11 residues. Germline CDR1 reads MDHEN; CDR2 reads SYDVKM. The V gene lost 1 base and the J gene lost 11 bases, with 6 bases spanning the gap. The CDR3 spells CASSLLGAQHF. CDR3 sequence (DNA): TGTGCCAGCAGTTTATTGGGAGCCCAGCATTTT.